This T cell receptor (beta chain) was sequenced for a study of long-term antiretroviral therapy in people with HIV. Overall study context: Samples from the earliest time points predate the 2015 immediate-ART recommendation by about a decade. The study, taken as a whole, reports: It was observed that HIV repertoires exhibited narrower CDR3 length ranges than controls. With ART, diversity went up but was still lower than in transplant donor controls.

As to this clone: Its antigen remains unknown.

Germline V gene data show CDR1 as SNHLY and CDR2 as FYNNEI. V lost 2 bases and J lost 12; bases outside the gene matches: 8. CDR3 length equals 13 residues. Version v3.0 of the immunoSEQ assay was performed at survey level. Measured with immunoSEQ multiplex PCR; TCRdb has only the in-frame clones, and not every one. The sample yields 15,000 to 20,000 clones, roughly 91% seen once. The input for sequencing was unsorted PBMCs, taken 3 years after starting antiretroviral therapy. This receptor was obtained from a man over 45 with HIV. V gene TRBV2 combines with J gene TRBJ1-1, with 8 bases matching TRBD1. The CDR3, as DNA: TGTGCCAGCAGTGAATGGGGTACAGGGGGTACTTTCTTT. Its protein is CASSEWGTGGTFF.